Listed below are T cell receptor beta chains from one sample, sequenced in a study of blood T cell repertoires in COVID-19. TCRdb's table, derived via immunoSEQ multiplex PCR, lists solely in-frame clones and lacks some. The data contain roughly 70,000 clones, roughly nine tenths of them singletons. Material: peripheral blood. These receptors were collected from a man in his 70s with active COVID-19. CDR3s include the opening cysteine and the closing phenylalanine or tryptophan. A D gene is named only where the DNA matches it firmly. Clone size is stated in some rows and not others, as once, few, many or a class when expanded.

J: TRBJ1-5; V: TRBV6-1; size: -; D: -; DNA: TGTGCCAGCAGTGAAGGCATTAGGCCCCAGCATTTT; CDR3: CASSEGIRPQHF
J: TRBJ2-3; V: TRBV5-4; size: -; D: TRBD2; DNA: TGTGCCAGCAGCAAACGCCGGGGGGGCACAGATACGCAGTATTTT; CDR3: CASSKRRGGTDTQYF
J: TRBJ2-2; V: TRBV7-8; size: -; D: -; DNA: TGTGCCAGCCCGTCTGCCGGGGGTTTCGACACCGGGGAGCTGTTTTTT; CDR3: CASPSAGGFDTGELFF
J: TRBJ1-6; V: TRBV11-3; size: -; D: TRBD1; DNA: TGTGCCAGCACCCAGGGGGGCCGCTATAATTCACCCCTCCACTTT; CDR3: CASTQGGRYNSPLHF
J: TRBJ2-7; V: TRBV28; size: -; D: TRBD1; DNA: TGTGCCAGCAGCAGTAGTCGGACAGGGGGACGATACGAGCAGTACTTC; CDR3: CASSSSRTGGRYEQYF
J: TRBJ2-7; V: TRBV4-3; size: once; D: TRBD2; DNA: TGCGCCAGCAGCCAAGAAGGGAGGGGAGGCGAGCAGTACTTC; CDR3: CASSQEGRGGEQYF
J: TRBJ2-3; V: TRBV5-6; size: -; D: -; DNA: TGTGCCAGCAGCCTGCTTGCCAGGGGGGCAGATACGCAGTATTTT; CDR3: CASSLLARGADTQYF
J: TRBJ1-5; V: TRBV7-8; size: few; D: TRBD1; DNA: TGTGCCAGCAGCACCTACAGGGGTAGCAATCAGCCCCAGCATTTT; CDR3: CASSTYRGSNQPQHF
J: TRBJ2-5; V: TRBV11-3; size: -; D: TRBD2; DNA: TGTGCCAGCAGCCGAAAAGCGGGAGGGGGGGAGACCCAGTACTTC; CDR3: CASSRKAGGGETQYF
J: TRBJ2-7; V: TRBV12-3/TRBV12-4; size: -; D: -; DNA: TGTGCCAGCAGTCCCCGGGGTCTCTACGAGCAGTACTTC; CDR3: CASSPRGLYEQYF
J: TRBJ2-1; V: TRBV5-1; size: -; D: TRBD2; DNA: TGCGCCAGCGGACTAGCTCGGGGCAATGAGCAGTTCTTC; CDR3: CASGLARGNEQFF
J: TRBJ2-1; V: TRBV3-1/TRBV3-2; size: -; D: -; DNA: TGTGCCAGCACCCACGGCGGGGTAGAGGGGGCCAATGAGCAGTTCTTC; CDR3: CASTHGGVEGANEQFF
J: TRBJ1-2; V: TRBV3-1/TRBV3-2; size: -; D: -; DNA: TGTGCCAGCAGGCCAGGGGTAGGGGATGGCTACACCTTC; CDR3: CASRPGVGDGYTF
J: TRBJ1-1; V: TRBV6-5; size: -; D: TRBD1; DNA: TGTGCCACCAGGGACAGGGGGCGCGTGGGCACTGAAGCTTTCTTT; CDR3: CATRDRGRVGTEAFF